The 9 T cell receptor beta chains listed next were all sequenced from one sample in a study of shared clonotypes between healthy human individuals. Method: immunoSEQ multiplex PCR; TCRdb's copy keeps in-frame clones and lacks some. The sample has over 850,000 clones, roughly 74% seen once; the top ten hold 0.5% to 0.65%. The sample consisted of memory CD4+ T cells from PBMCs. The subset denotes: CD45RA-negative fraction. The receptors derive from a man between 18 and 35 years old in good health. Some clones in this sample may be carry-over from other donors' samples.

This clone has only a few counts. The identical CDR3 is also encoded by other nucleotide sequences in the sample. The chain joins TRBV19 to TRBJ1-5, with D possibly matching TRBD1 (6 bases). Germline V gene sequence: CDR1 LNHDA, CDR2 SQIVND (reference sequence). V was trimmed by 6 bases and J by 2 bases, leaving 14 bases between them. CDR3 size: 15 residues. CDR3 in amino acids: CASSGTRQGNQPQHF. CDR3 DNA: TGTGCCAGTAGCGGTACTCGACAGGGCAATCAGCCCCAGCATTTT.

This chain joins TRBV5-1 and TRBJ2-5; D possibly corresponds to TRBD1 (5 bases). This CDR3 contains 14 residues. Germline V gene lookup returns CDR1 SGHRS and CDR2 YFSETQ. The V gene lost 4 bases and the J gene lost 2 bases, with 12 bases spanning the gap. The CDR3 nucleotides read TGCGCCAGCAGCCAGGGCCAGGTTCAAGAGACCCAGTACTTC. Encoded protein: CASSQGQVQETQYF.

This clone was seen once. The V call is TRBV30, the J call TRBJ2-7; 7 bases fit TRBD2. Germline CDR1 and CDR2: GTSNPN and SVGIG (reference sequence). This CDR3 is 11 amino acids long. V was pared by 0 bases and J by 11 bases, with 4 bases of the junction left unmatched. The chain's CDR3 is CAWSVRGVKYF. CDR3 nucleotide sequence: TGTGCCTGGAGTGTACGGGGGGTAAAGTACTTC.

This clone was found a few times. This specimen includes other DNA sequences encoding the same CDR3. The rearrangement links TRBV20-1 to TRBJ2-5, with D unclear. Germline values: CDR1 DFQATT, CDR2 SNEGSKA (reference sequence). Trimming removed 6 bases from V and 4 bases from J, with 6 bases in between. There are 10 residues in the CDR3. CDR3 sequence reads: CSATGETQYF. CDR3 nucleotide sequence: TGCAGTGCGACCGGAGAGACCCAGTACTTC.

The rearrangement links TRBV5-1 to TRBJ1-1, with a tentative D call TRBD1 (5 bases). This CDR3 has 16 residues. Germline lookup yields CDR1 SGHRS and CDR2 YFSETQ. Trimming removed 4 bases from V and 6 bases from J, with 22 bases in between. The CDR3: CASSPRIWGTEAEAFF. The DNA of the CDR3 is TGCGCCAGCAGCCCTAGGATTTGGGGGACCGAGGCTGAAGCTTTCTTT.

The chain carries TRBV7-7 and TRBJ2-3; 7 positions match TRBD1. Germline V gene data show CDR1 as SSHAT and CDR2 as FNYEAQ (reference sequence). This CDR3 is built from 15 residues. J was trimmed by 0 bases and V by 5 bases; bases with no gene match: 5. In DNA form, the CDR3 reads TGTGCCAGCAGCACGGGGACAGCTAGCACAGATACGCAGTATTTT. It codes for CASSTGTASTDTQYF.

In this sample, this clone turned up once. In nucleotides, the CDR3 is TGCAGCGTTTTAGGGGAGGGAAGAGGTACTGAAGCTTTCTTT. Translating gives CSVLGEGRGTEAFF. The chain links TRBV29-1 to TRBJ1-1; D perhaps matches TRBD1 (5 bases). The CDR3 has 14 amino acids. V was trimmed by 5 bases and J by 5 bases, leaving 18 bases between them. The germline V gene encodes CDR1 SQVTM and CDR2 ANQGSEA.

This clone has only one observation. This rearrangement joins TRBV29-1 to TRBJ2-5; D gene uncertain. Trimming stripped 4 bases from V and 3 bases from J, with 6 bases between. The germline V gene encodes CDR1 SQVTM and CDR2 ANQGSEA. This CDR3 is built from 11 residues. Written as DNA, the CDR3 is TGCAGCGTTGCCCAGGAAGAGACCCAGTACTTC. It is translated as CSVAQEETQYF.

The J gene is TRBJ1-2, the V gene TRBV6-5; 10 nucleotides align to TRBD1. The length of the CDR3 is 14 residues. The V gene's germline CDR1 is MNHEY and CDR2 SVGAGI. Trimming removed 5 bases from V and 5 bases from J; junction bases left unmatched: 5. This CDR3 is CASSAGTGVYGYTF. CDR3 sequence (DNA): TGTGCCAGCAGTGCGGGGACAGGGGTTTATGGCTACACCTTC.